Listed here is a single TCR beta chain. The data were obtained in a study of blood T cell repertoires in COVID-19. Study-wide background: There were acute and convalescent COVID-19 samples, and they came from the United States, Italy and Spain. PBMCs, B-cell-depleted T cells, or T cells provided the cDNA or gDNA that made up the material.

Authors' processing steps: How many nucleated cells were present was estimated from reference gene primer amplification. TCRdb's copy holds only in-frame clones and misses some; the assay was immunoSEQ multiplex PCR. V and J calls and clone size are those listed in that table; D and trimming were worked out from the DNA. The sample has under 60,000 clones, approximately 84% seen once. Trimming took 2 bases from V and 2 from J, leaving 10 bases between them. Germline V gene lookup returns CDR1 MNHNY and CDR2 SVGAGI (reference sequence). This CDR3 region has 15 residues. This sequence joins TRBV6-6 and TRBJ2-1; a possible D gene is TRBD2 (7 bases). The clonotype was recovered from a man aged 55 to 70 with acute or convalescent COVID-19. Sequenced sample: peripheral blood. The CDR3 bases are TGTGCCAGCAGTTACCGGGGGGCGACCTACAATGAGCAGTTCTTC. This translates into CASSYRGATYNEQFF.